A selection of T cell receptor beta chains follows, all from one sample in a study of cytomegalovirus exposure and HLA in healthy donors. Sequencing used immunoSEQ multiplex PCR; TCRdb keeps in-frame clones, though not all of them. The sample lists hundreds of thousands of clones, approximately 82% occurring once. Sequenced input: PBMCs. Receptors were obtained from a young man in good health and CMV-seronegative. The CDR3 runs from the conserved cysteine through the conserved F or W. The D gene is left open where the match is weak. Rows may omit the clone size; those that give it use once, few, many or a size class.

v_call: TRBV9
d_call: TRBD1
j_call: TRBJ1-2
clone_size: NA
cdr3_aa: CASSAKAGGAGGYTF
cdr3_nt: TGTGCCAGCAGCGCCAAGGCAGGGGGTGCGGGTGGCTACACCTTC

v_call: TRBV5-6
d_call: NA
j_call: TRBJ1-5
clone_size: few
cdr3_aa: CASSLVGVKPQHF
cdr3_nt: TGTGCCAGCAGCCTAGTCGGGGTAAAGCCCCAGCATTTT

v_call: TRBV5-4
d_call: NA
j_call: TRBJ2-7
clone_size: few
cdr3_aa: CASSRGLSGLEQYF
cdr3_nt: TGTGCCAGCAGCAGGGGGTTGTCTGGTCTCGAGCAGTACTTC

v_call: TRBV28
d_call: TRBD2
j_call: TRBJ2-1
clone_size: NA
cdr3_aa: CASSTDSGRWDEQFF
cdr3_nt: TGTGCCAGCAGCACCGATAGCGGGAGGTGGGATGAGCAGTTCTTC

v_call: TRBV6-5
d_call: NA
j_call: TRBJ2-7
clone_size: NA
cdr3_aa: CASNQQGGYEQYF
cdr3_nt: TGTGCCAGCAACCAACAGGGCGGCTACGAGCAGTACTTC

v_call: TRBV29-1
d_call: TRBD1
j_call: TRBJ2-1
clone_size: NA
cdr3_aa: CSIGGVGQGDDEQFF
cdr3_nt: TGCAGCATCGGAGGTGTCGGACAGGGAGACGATGAGCAGTTCTTC

v_call: TRBV7-3
d_call: TRBD2
j_call: TRBJ2-3
clone_size: NA
cdr3_aa: CASSLSGGPTDTQYF
cdr3_nt: TGTGCCAGCAGCTTATCGGGAGGGCCGACAGATACGCAGTATTTT

v_call: TRBV6-5
d_call: TRBD1
j_call: TRBJ2-7
clone_size: NA
cdr3_aa: CASSLDRGPYEQYF
cdr3_nt: TGTGCCAGCAGCCTGGACAGGGGGCCCTACGAGCAGTACTTC

v_call: TRBV11-3
d_call: NA
j_call: TRBJ1-1
clone_size: NA
cdr3_aa: CASSLDEGTEAFF
cdr3_nt: TGTGCCAGCAGCTTAGATGAGGGCACTGAAGCTTTCTTT

v_call: TRBV30
d_call: TRBD2
j_call: TRBJ2-1
clone_size: NA
cdr3_aa: CAWSVVGTRSEQFF
cdr3_nt: TGTGCCTGGAGTGTTGTGGGGACTAGGTCGGAGCAGTTCTTC

v_call: TRBV25-1
d_call: TRBD1
j_call: TRBJ2-4
clone_size: few
cdr3_aa: CASSADRLADLAKNIQYF
cdr3_nt: TGTGCCAGCAGTGCGGACAGGTTGGCGGACCTAGCCAAAAACATTCAGTACTTC

v_call: TRBV28
d_call: NA
j_call: TRBJ1-5
clone_size: NA
cdr3_aa: CASSRGGGNQPQHF
cdr3_nt: TGTGCCAGCAGCCGGGGTGGGGGCAATCAGCCCCAGCATTTT

v_call: TRBV29-1
d_call: NA
j_call: TRBJ2-7
clone_size: NA
cdr3_aa: CSVQWTVSYEQYF
cdr3_nt: TGCAGCGTTCAGTGGACAGTTTCCTACGAGCAGTACTTC

v_call: TRBV5-5
d_call: NA
j_call: TRBJ2-2
clone_size: NA
cdr3_aa: CASSLDRIPTGELFF
cdr3_nt: TGTGCCAGCAGCTTGGACAGGATCCCCACCGGGGAGCTGTTTTTT

v_call: TRBV30
d_call: TRBD1
j_call: TRBJ1-1
clone_size: once
cdr3_aa: CAWRGRGWTEAFF
cdr3_nt: TGTGCCTGGAGGGGCAGGGGGTGGACTGAAGCTTTCTTT

v_call: TRBV6-1
d_call: TRBD2
j_call: TRBJ2-7
clone_size: NA
cdr3_aa: CASRTSGYEQYF
cdr3_nt: TGTGCCAGTAGGACTAGCGGCTACGAGCAGTACTTC

v_call: TRBV4-1
d_call: TRBD1
j_call: TRBJ1-3
clone_size: NA
cdr3_aa: CASSQYTGGSGNTIYF
cdr3_nt: TGCGCCAGCAGCCAGTATACAGGGGGCTCTGGAAACACCATATATTTT

v_call: TRBV7-8
d_call: NA
j_call: TRBJ2-7
clone_size: few
cdr3_aa: CASSSLADSVYEQYF
cdr3_nt: TGTGCCAGCAGCTCCTTAGCGGATTCAGTTTACGAGCAGTACTTC

v_call: TRBV29-1
d_call: NA
j_call: TRBJ2-5
clone_size: NA
cdr3_aa: CSGSQETQYF
cdr3_nt: TGCAGCGGGAGCCAAGAGACCCAGTACTTC

v_call: TRBV4-1
d_call: NA
j_call: TRBJ2-1
clone_size: NA
cdr3_aa: CASSQGGLAVNYNEQFF
cdr3_nt: TGCGCCAGCAGCCAAGGGGGGCTAGCGGTTAACTACAATGAGCAGTTCTTC

v_call: TRBV15
d_call: NA
j_call: TRBJ2-3
clone_size: once
cdr3_aa: CATSRDQGRDTQYF
cdr3_nt: TGTGCCACCAGCAGAGATCAGGGGCGAGATACGCAGTATTTT

v_call: TRBV6-5
d_call: TRBD1
j_call: TRBJ2-2
clone_size: NA
cdr3_aa: CASSYAGRGSGELFF
cdr3_nt: TGTGCCAGCAGTTACGCGGGCAGGGGGAGCGGGGAGCTGTTTTTT

v_call: TRBV19
d_call: TRBD1
j_call: TRBJ2-3
clone_size: NA
cdr3_aa: CASSIGTGTDTQYF
cdr3_nt: TGTGCCAGTAGTATCGGGACAGGGACAGATACGCAGTATTTT

v_call: TRBV25-1
d_call: NA
j_call: TRBJ1-2
clone_size: NA
cdr3_aa: CASSESAHNYGYTF
cdr3_nt: TGTGCCAGCAGTGAATCCGCACATAACTATGGCTACACCTTC

v_call: TRBV7-3
d_call: TRBD2
j_call: TRBJ2-3
clone_size: NA
cdr3_aa: CASSPGTTQADTQYF
cdr3_nt: TGTGCCAGCAGCCCGGGGACTACCCAAGCGGATACGCAGTATTTT

v_call: TRBV7-9
d_call: NA
j_call: TRBJ2-7
clone_size: NA
cdr3_aa: CASSLVSFYEQYF
cdr3_nt: TGTGCCAGCAGCTTAGTTTCTTTCTACGAGCAGTACTTC